The 32 T cell receptor beta chains given below trace back to one sample, sequenced in a study of CD8 T cells in Susac syndrome. The authors reverse transcribed roughly 0.45 to 1 ug RNA with random hexamers. TCRdb redid the calling of the immunoSEQ multiplex PCR reads with MiXCR, one entry per CDR3 protein. The sample has 300,000 or so distinct CDR3 sequences; about 90% are singletons. Sequencing input: CD4+ T cells from PBMCs. These receptors were taken from a human donor with multiple sclerosis.

The genes are TRBV20-1 and TRBJ2-1, with TRBD2 matching over 8 bases. Germline V gene lookup returns CDR1 DFQATT and CDR2 SNEGSKA (reference sequence). Losses at the gene ends were 5 bases for V and 8 bases for J; bases not matched to a gene: 17. This CDR3 comprises 16 residues. Here the CDR3 reads CSAPKPTSDSFDEQFF. CDR3 nucleotides: TGCAGTGCTCCTAAACCGACTAGCGACTCGTTCGATGAGCAGTTCTTC.

The chain employs TRBV28 and TRBJ2-7; perhaps TRBD2 as D (5 bases). CDR3 length: 14 residues. V lost 6 bases and J 4 bases, leaving 16 bases between the germline ends. Germline V lookup: CDR1 MDHEN, CDR2 SYDVKM. The CDR3 reads CASRGIVRGYEQYF. For the CDR3, the DNA is TGTGCCAGCAGGGGGATTGTACGGGGTTACGAGCAGTACTTC.

The chain recombines TRBV20-1 with TRBJ1-2, with 9 bases aligning to TRBD1. CDR1 is DFQATT and CDR2 is SNEGSKA in the germline V gene (reference sequence). Losses at the gene ends were 0 bases for V and 4 bases for J; bases not matched to a gene: 6. The CDR3 runs 15 residues. CDR3 DNA: TGCAGTGCTAGAGATTCGGACAGGGGCGGCTATGGCTACACCTTC. The encoded protein is CSARDSDRGGYGYTF.

The chain uses TRBV2 and TRBJ2-1; 10 nucleotides agree with TRBD2. Per the germline V gene, CDR1 is SNHLY and CDR2 is FYNNEI. The trim removed 6 bases at V and 7 bases at J, leaving 12 bases unmatched. The CDR3 is made up of 16 amino acids. The CDR3 region is CASRVTAGGYGNEQFF. In DNA, the CDR3 is TGTGCCAGCAGGGTAACAGCGGGGGGGTACGGGAATGAGCAGTTCTTC.

The genes are TRBV9 and TRBJ2-7; D not certain. CDR1 and CDR2 (germline): SGDLS, YYNGEE. With 0 bases removed from V and 1 base from J, the gap between germline ends came to 5 bases. The CDR3 contains 13 residues. The CDR3 region is CASSVAGSYEQYF. Written as DNA, the CDR3 is TGTGCCAGCAGCGTAGCTGGTTCCTACGAGCAGTACTTC.

This sequence joins TRBV5-1 and TRBJ2-3; D is possibly TRBD1 or TRBD2 (5 bases each). The CDR3 has 14 residues. Germline-derived CDR1 and CDR2 are SGHRS and YFSETQ. The V and J ends lost 2 bases and 5 bases respectively, with 12 bases between them. The CDR3 coding sequence is TGCGCCAGCAGCTTCCGAGGGGAAGGAGATACGCAGTATTTT. Its protein is CASSFRGEGDTQYF.

The J gene is TRBJ2-5, the V gene TRBV2; possibly TRBD1 or TRBD2 for D (6 bases each). The CDR3 is 15 residues long. With 3 bases removed from V and 7 bases from J, the gap between germline ends came to 18 bases. Germline CDR1 and CDR2: SNHLY and FYNNEI. The CDR3 coding sequence is TGTGCCAGCAGTGATGGCAGGGGAGGATTGTTGACCCAGTACTTC. Its translation: CASSDGRGGLLTQYF.

The chain combines TRBV7-2 with TRBJ1-6; D gene uncertain. The CDR3 extends over 15 amino acids. Per germline, CDR1 SGHTA and CDR2 FQGNSA. The V end lost 4 bases, the J end lost 7 bases, and 14 bases lay between the germline ends. The CDR3 DNA sequence: TGTGCCAGCAGCTGGGCCGGGCCACAAAATTCACCCCTCCACTTT. Translating gives CASSWAGPQNSPLHF.

This clonotype has just one count. The chain joins TRBV20-1 to TRBJ1-1; D is perhaps TRBD1 (5 bases). V was pared by 0 bases and J by 0 bases, with 11 bases between. This CDR3 is built from 15 residues. Germline V gene data show CDR1 as DFQATT and CDR2 as SNEGSKA (reference sequence). The CDR3 DNA follows: TGCAGTGCTAGAGATCGTGGGACGGTGAACACTGAAGCTTTCTTT. This sequence encodes CSARDRGTVNTEAFF.

J is TRBJ1-1 and V is TRBV30, with D unclear. The CDR3 covers 13 residues. Germline CDR1 reads GTSNPN; CDR2 reads SVGIG (reference sequence). V lost 2 bases and J 3 bases, leaving 10 bases between the germline ends. Here the CDR3 reads CAWSWRADTEAFF. The CDR3, as DNA: TGTGCCTGGAGTTGGCGGGCGGACACTGAAGCTTTCTTT.

The chain has TRBV5-4 and TRBJ2-1; D is uncertain. Trimming took 3 bases from V and 4 from J, leaving 5 bases between them. The CDR3 is made up of 12 amino acids. The germline gives CDR1 SGHNT, CDR2 YYREEE (reference sequence). This chain's CDR3 is CASSWEYNEQFF. CDR3 DNA: TGTGCCAGCAGCTGGGAATACAATGAGCAGTTCTTC. The variable domain in full, completed from reference TRBV5-4 and TRBJ2-1, reads ETGVTQSPTHLIKTRGQQVTLRCSSQSGHNTVSWYQQALGQGPQFIFQYYREEENGRGNFPPRFSGLQFPNYSSELNVNALELDDSALYLCASSWEYNEQFFGPGTRLTVL.

V usage is TRBV14 and J usage is TRBJ2-2, with a tentative D call TRBD2 (5 bases). CDR1 is SGHDN, CDR2 FVKESK, per germline. Trimming took 1 base from V and 4 from J, leaving 10 bases between them. The CDR3 is 15 amino acids. The CDR3 region has the DNA TGTGCCAGCAGCCAAGGGCTTAGCGTCACCGGGGAGCTGTTTTTT. Amino acids: CASSQGLSVTGELFF.

The rearrangement links TRBV7-9 to TRBJ2-7, with D uncertain. The ends were cut back, 3 bases at V and 6 bases at J, with 15 bases in the middle. The CDR3 length is 14 residues. The germline V gene has CDR1 SEHNR and CDR2 FQNEAQ (reference sequence). CDR3 sequence reads: CASSFPDPQREQYF. CDR3 coding DNA: TGTGCCAGCAGCTTCCCGGACCCGCAGCGCGAGCAGTACTTC.

This chain links TRBV24-1 with TRBJ2-5; possible D gene TRBD2, 5 bases. V gave up 4 bases and J gave up 4 bases, with 18 bases separating them. The V gene's germline CDR1 is KGHDR and CDR2 SFDVKD. CDR3 length: 16 amino acids. DNA of the CDR3: TGTGCCACCAGTGACCCGACGGGAAGGGATGGAGAGACCCAGTACTTC. It encodes CATSDPTGRDGETQYF.

The V call is TRBV10-3, the J call TRBJ1-5; D might be TRBD1 (6 bases). Looked up from germline, CDR1 is ENHRY and CDR2 is SYGVKD. This CDR3 contains 13 residues. The V end was cut by 4 bases, the J end by 5 bases, with 9 bases between. CDR3 DNA: TGTGCCATCAGTGCAGCAGGGGATCAGCCCCAGCATTTT. Translated: CAISAAGDQPQHF.

The chain joins TRBV5-5 to TRBJ1-5, with 10 bases matching TRBD1. The CDR3 extends over 16 amino acids. The V gene's germline CDR1 is SGHKS and CDR2 YYEKEE (reference sequence). The junction had 2 bases not matched to a gene; V was cut back by 0 bases and J by 2 bases. The CDR3 DNA is TGTGCCAGCAGCTTGGGTGGGACAGGGGGCAATCAGCCCCAGCATTTT. The encoded protein is CASSLGGTGGNQPQHF.

V is TRBV11-2 and J is TRBJ2-5; 9 bases line up with TRBD2. Trimming removed 4 bases from V and 3 bases from J; junction bases left unmatched: 3. CDR3 length equals 14 residues. Germline loops: CDR1 SGHAT, CDR2 FQNNGV. CDR3 amino acids: CASSYSGGKETQYF. The CDR3 nucleotides are TGTGCCAGCAGCTATAGCGGGGGCAAAGAGACCCAGTACTTC.

V gene TRBV20-1 combines with J gene TRBJ2-3; unclear D gene. CDR1 and CDR2 (germline): DFQATT, SNEGSKA (reference sequence). The V end lost 1 base, the J end lost 1 base, and 15 bases lay between the germline ends. The CDR3 runs to 16 residues. CDR3 in DNA: TGCAGTGCTAGAGGTCAGCCCCCAGCCCGCACAGATACGCAGTATTTT. It translates to CSARGQPPARTDTQYF.

The rearrangement uses TRBV24-1 and TRBJ2-7; weak D call: TRBD2 (5 bases). The CDR3 runs 14 residues. Per germline, CDR1 KGHDR and CDR2 SFDVKD. The ends were cut back, 4 bases at V and 9 bases at J, with 18 bases in the middle. CDR3 nucleotide sequence: TGTGCCACCAGTGAGTCCGCCCGAGGAGGAAGGCAGTACTTC. Its protein product is CATSESARGGRQYF.

V usage is TRBV19 and J usage is TRBJ1-1; D unresolved. Germline V CDR1 and CDR2: LNHDA, SQIVND (reference sequence). CDR3 length: 16 amino acids. The V gene lost 8 bases and the J gene lost 2 bases, with 21 bases spanning the gap. The CDR3 DNA is TGTGCCAGTGCTGCTCTGACCGACCCGCTTAACACTGAAGCTTTCTTT. It is translated as CASAALTDPLNTEAFF. The full variable domain, with the rest looked up from reference TRBV19 and TRBJ1-1, is DGGITQSPKYLFRKEGQNVTLSCEQNLNHDAMYWYRQDPGQGLRLIYYSQIVNDFQKGDIAEGYSVSREKKESFPLTVTSAQKNPTAFYLCASAALTDPLNTEAFFGQGTRLTVV.

This sequence joins TRBV11-2 and TRBJ1-6; no firm D call. V was pared by 0 bases and J by 8 bases, with 5 bases between. This CDR3 has 13 amino acids. Germline assignment: CDR1 SGHAT and CDR2 FQNNGV. The CDR3 sequence is CASSLERDSPLHF. CDR3 in DNA: TGTGCCAGCAGCTTAGAACGGGATTCACCCCTCCACTTT.

V usage is TRBV19 and J usage is TRBJ2-1; D is perhaps TRBD1 (6 bases). Germline V gives CDR1 LNHDA, CDR2 SQIVND (reference sequence). This CDR3 is built from 14 residues. V lost 10 bases, J lost 2 bases, and 15 bases lay in between. This chain's CDR3 is CATHPGTTYNEQFF. The CDR3 bases are TGTGCCACGCATCCCGGGACAACCTACAATGAGCAGTTCTTC.

This chain links TRBV5-1 with TRBJ2-1; 7 bases map to TRBD2. CDR3 length equals 15 residues. V lost 0 bases and J lost 4; bases outside the gene matches: 4. Germline CDR1 is SGHRS and CDR2 is YFSETQ. The CDR3 sequence: CASSLGPSGYNEQFF. As DNA, the CDR3 is TGCGCCAGCAGCTTGGGGCCTAGCGGTTACAATGAGCAGTTCTTC.

This chain joins TRBV2 and TRBJ2-1; 12 nucleotides align to TRBD2. CDR3 length equals 14 residues. After removal of 5 bases from V and 8 bases from J, the junction contained 4 bases not matched to a gene. The V gene's germline CDR1 is SNHLY and CDR2 FYNNEI. The CDR3 spells CASSRTSGVYEQFF. The CDR3 DNA reads TGTGCCAGCAGTCGGACTAGCGGGGTCTATGAGCAGTTCTTC.

The V call is TRBV10-2, the J call TRBJ2-1, with 10 bases lining up with TRBD2. Germline V lookup: CDR1 WSHSY, CDR2 SAAADI. The length of the CDR3 is 14 residues. The V gene end was trimmed by 6 bases and the J gene end by 12 bases; junction bases not matched to a gene: 11. The CDR3 sequence is CASRISGGAPSQFF. For the CDR3, the DNA is TGCGCCAGCAGGATCAGCGGGGGGGCCCCCTCGCAGTTCTTC.

The sample holds one count of this clonotype. The chain recombines TRBV11-1 with TRBJ2-1; 8 nucleotides align to TRBD2. V lost 5 bases to trimming and J lost 2 bases; unmatched junction nucleotides: 20. The CDR3 contains 20 residues. Looked up from germline, CDR1 is SGHAT and CDR2 is FQDESV (reference sequence). The CDR3 region is CASSNRAGGGISSPYNEQFF. For the CDR3, the DNA is TGTGCCAGCAGCAATCGCGCGGGAGGAGGTATATCTAGCCCCTACAATGAGCAGTTCTTC.

The chain has TRBV12-3 or TRBV12-4 and TRBJ2-2; 11 bases agree with TRBD2. The CDR3 length is 15 residues. V lost 5 bases to trimming and J lost 5 bases; unmatched junction nucleotides: 4. CDR3 sequence reads: CASSPTSGRTGELFF. In DNA form, the CDR3 reads TGTGCCAGCAGTCCTACTAGCGGGAGAACCGGGGAGCTGTTTTTT.

This clonotype has only a few counts. The chain joins TRBV18 to TRBJ1-2; possible D gene TRBD1, 6 bases. The CDR3 length is 13 residues. Germline lookup yields CDR1 KGHSH and CDR2 LQKENI. V lost 3 bases to trimming and J lost 4 bases, with 9 bases between them. The CDR3 DNA reads TGTGCCAGCTCACCGACAGGTTCCTATGGCTACACCTTC. Its translation is CASSPTGSYGYTF.

The genes are TRBV20-1 and TRBJ2-2, with 7 bases matching TRBD1. CDR1 is DFQATT, CDR2 SNEGSKA, per germline (reference sequence). The length of the CDR3 is 14 residues. Germline trimming cut 4 bases from V and 3 bases from J; bases unmatched to any gene: 5. The CDR3 sequence is CSAKDRFHTGELFF. CDR3 coding DNA: TGCAGTGCTAAGGACAGGTTTCACACCGGGGAGCTGTTTTTT.

The V call is TRBV7-9, the J call TRBJ1-5; unclear D gene. CDR1 and CDR2 from the germline V gene are SEHNR and FQNEAQ (reference sequence). Trimming cost V 5 bases and J 7 bases, with 15 bases left between them. This CDR3 region has 14 residues. CDR3 in DNA: TGTGCCAGCAGCCCGATGAGGCGCGACCAGCCCCAGCATTTT. Translating it yields CASSPMRRDQPQHF.

CDR3 sequence: CSAELGGVGNEQFF. CDR3 nucleotides: TGCAGCGCCGAACTGGGGGGCGTAGGGAATGAGCAGTTCTTC. V and J are TRBV29-1 and TRBJ2-1; D could derive from TRBD1 or TRBD2 (6 bases each). The CDR3 extends over 14 amino acids. The germline V gene has CDR1 SQVTM and CDR2 ANQGSEA. Trimming cost V 7 bases and J 7 bases, with 20 bases left between them.

This clonotype was detected only a few times. The CDR3 sequence: CASSLLAGGISEQYF. CDR3 sequence (DNA): TGTGCCAGCAGCCTCCTAGCGGGGGGAATATCCGAGCAGTACTTC. The chain carries TRBV7-2 and TRBJ2-7, with 11 bases matching TRBD2. This CDR3 is 15 amino acids long. Per the germline V gene, CDR1 is SGHTA and CDR2 is FQGNSA. Trimming removed 5 bases from V and 6 bases from J; junction bases left unmatched: 9.